This section outlines one T cell receptor (beta chain) sequence together with its context. Its target is unknown. This CDR3 is also generated by other DNA sequences in the sample. The data were taken from a study of shared clonotypes between healthy human individuals. Splitting of CD4+ cells produced CD45RA+ naive and CD45RA-negative memory subsets. The ends were cut back, 3 bases at V and 1 base at J, with 10 bases in the middle. Per the germline V gene, CDR1 is KGHSH and CDR2 is LQKENI. The CDR3 has 14 residues. Study observations and caveats: Clonotype sharing among donors, it was expected, would be affected by sequencing depth.

Deep was the level used in running the assay. Genomic DNA of every subset was divided equally among multiple immunoSEQ plates. TCRdb's table, derived via immunoSEQ multiplex PCR, lists solely in-frame clones and lacks some. The sample lists 1.6 million or so clones, just under 99% occurring once. This clonotype was obtained from a young man in good health. The sample comprised naive CD4+ T cells sorted from blood. Subset indicated: CD45RA+ positively selected. V usage is TRBV18 and J usage is TRBJ2-7; D unresolved. In DNA form, the CDR3 reads TGTGCCAGCTCACCTCTGGGCCAGTCCTACGAGCAGTACTTC. Translated, it gives CASSPLGQSYEQYF.